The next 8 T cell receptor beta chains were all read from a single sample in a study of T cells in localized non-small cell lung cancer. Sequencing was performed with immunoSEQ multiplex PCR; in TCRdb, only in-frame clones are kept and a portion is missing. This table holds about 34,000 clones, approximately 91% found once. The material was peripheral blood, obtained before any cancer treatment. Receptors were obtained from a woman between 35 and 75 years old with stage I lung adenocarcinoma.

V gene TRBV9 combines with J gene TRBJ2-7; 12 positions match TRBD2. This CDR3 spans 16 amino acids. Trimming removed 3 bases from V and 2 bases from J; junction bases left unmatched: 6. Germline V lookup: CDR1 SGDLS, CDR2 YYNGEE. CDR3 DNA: TGTGCCAGCAGCGCTGGACTAGCGGGGACAACCTACGAGCAGTACTTC. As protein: CASSAGLAGTTYEQYF.

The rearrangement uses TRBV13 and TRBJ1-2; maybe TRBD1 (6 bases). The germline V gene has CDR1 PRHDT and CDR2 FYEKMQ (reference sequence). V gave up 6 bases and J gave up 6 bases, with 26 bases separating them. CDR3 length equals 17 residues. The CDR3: CASSLGEGGVPGDGYTF. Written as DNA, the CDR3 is TGTGCCAGCAGTCTCGGGGAGGGGGGGGTCCCCGGCGATGGCTACACCTTC.

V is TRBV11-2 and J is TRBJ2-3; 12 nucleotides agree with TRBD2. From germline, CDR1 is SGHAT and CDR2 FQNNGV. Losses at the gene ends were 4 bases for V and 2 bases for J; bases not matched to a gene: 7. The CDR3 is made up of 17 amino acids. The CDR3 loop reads CASSSRLAGDITDTQYF. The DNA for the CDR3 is TGTGCCAGCAGCTCCCGACTAGCGGGGGACATCACAGATACGCAGTATTTT.

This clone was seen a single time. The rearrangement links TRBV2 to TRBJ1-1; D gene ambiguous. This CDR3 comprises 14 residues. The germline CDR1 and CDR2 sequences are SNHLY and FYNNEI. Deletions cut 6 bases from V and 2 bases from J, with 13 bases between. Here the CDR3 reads CASRERQENTEAFF. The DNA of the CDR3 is TGTGCCAGCAGAGAACGGCAGGAAAACACTGAAGCTTTCTTT.

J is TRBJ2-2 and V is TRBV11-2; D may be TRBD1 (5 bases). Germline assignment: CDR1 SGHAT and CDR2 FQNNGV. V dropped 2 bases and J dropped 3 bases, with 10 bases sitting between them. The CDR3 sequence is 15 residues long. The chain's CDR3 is CASSLNVGDTGELFF. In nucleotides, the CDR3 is TGTGCCAGCAGCTTAAACGTAGGGGACACCGGGGAGCTGTTTTTT.

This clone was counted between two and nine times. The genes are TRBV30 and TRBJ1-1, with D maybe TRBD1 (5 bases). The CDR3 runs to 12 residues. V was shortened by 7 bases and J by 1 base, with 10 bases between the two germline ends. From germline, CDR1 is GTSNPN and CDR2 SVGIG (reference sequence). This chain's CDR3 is CALGRENTEAFF. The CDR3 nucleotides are TGTGCCTTGGGACGGGAGAACACTGAAGCTTTCTTT.

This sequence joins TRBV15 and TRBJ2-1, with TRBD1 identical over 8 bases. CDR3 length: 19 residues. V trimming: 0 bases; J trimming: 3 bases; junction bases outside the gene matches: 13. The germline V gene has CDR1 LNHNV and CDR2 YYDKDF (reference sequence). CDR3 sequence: CATSRDPRNRGTFYNEQFF. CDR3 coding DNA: TGTGCCACCAGCAGAGATCCAAGGAACAGGGGGACCTTCTACAATGAGCAGTTCTTC.

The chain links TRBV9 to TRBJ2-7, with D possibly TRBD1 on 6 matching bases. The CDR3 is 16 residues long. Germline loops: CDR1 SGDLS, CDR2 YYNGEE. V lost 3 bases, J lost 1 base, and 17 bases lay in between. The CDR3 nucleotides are TGTGCCAGCAGCGCCCAGGGGCAGGGAAGGTCCTACGAGCAGTACTTC. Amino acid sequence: CASSAQGQGRSYEQYF.